A single sample is the source of the 2 T cell receptor beta chains below, sequenced in a study of blood T cells in healthy people across ages. Combining a sample-barcoded 5' primer with a J-beta primer mix, a second PCR ran for roughly 7 to 12 cycles. Using its own MiXCR run on the 5' RACE reads, TCRdb lists one record per CDR3 protein. Counted here are about 1.4 million distinct CDR3 sequences, 45% to 70% occurring once; the ten biggest clones make up 6.7%. Sequencing input: blood. These receptor sequences come from a man aged 18 to 30 in good health.

The chain employs TRBV5-1 and TRBJ1-2; no clear D. Trimming left V 4 bases short and J 10 bases short, with 14 bases between. CDR1 and CDR2 (germline): SGHRS, YFSETQ. This CDR3 region has 12 residues. The CDR3 sequence: CASSPWGAHYTF. The CDR3, as DNA: TGCGCCAGCAGCCCCTGGGGAGCCCACTACACCTTC. The full variable domain, rest sourced from reference TRBV5-1 and TRBJ1-2, is KAGVTQTPRYLIKTRGQQVTLSCSPISGHRSVSWYQQTPGQGLQFLFEYFSETQRNKGNFPGRFSGRQFSNSRSEMNVSTLELGDSALYLCASSPWGAHYTFGSGTRLTVV.

This clonotype was counted only a few times. The V gene is TRBV6-5, the J gene TRBJ2-3; a weak D match, TRBD2 (6 bases). The CDR3 runs to 13 residues. V was pared by 7 bases and J by 4 bases, with 12 bases between. Germline lookup yields CDR1 MNHEY and CDR2 SVGAGI. The CDR3: CASMRGEADTQYF. The CDR3 nucleotides are TGTGCCAGCATGAGAGGGGAGGCAGATACGCAGTATTTT.